The subject of this entry is one T cell receptor beta chain. No antigen is known for it. Profiling of TCR beta VDJ combinations and CDR3 sequences used genomic DNA as template. TCRdb reprocessed the reads via MiXCR and lists one record per CDR3 protein. The sample includes about 270,000 distinct CDR3 sequences, 82% seen only once; the top ten take 40% to 55%. The data originate from a study of CD8+CD57+ T cells in acquired aplastic anemia. For sequencing, patients were chosen who had shown expansion of CD8+CD57+ cells by flow cytometry. With no exception, the patients had severe acquired aplastic anemia. Trimming shortened V by 9 bases and J by 11 bases, and 28 bases separated the two germline ends. The CDR3 is made up of 15 amino acids. Per the germline V gene, CDR1 is LNHDA and CDR2 is SQIVND (reference sequence). Study conclusions and caveats: Between the patient and control groups, CD8+ Simpson's diversity did not differ significantly. The study identified twenty-nine CD8+ CDR3 sequences shared by patients and controls.

The sample comprised sorted CD4+, CD8+, or CD8+CD57+ T cells (not recorded which) from PBMCs. The chain recombines TRBV19 with TRBJ2-5; the D gene is possibly TRBD2 (5 bases). The receptor's source is a human donor with aplastic anemia. The CDR3 coding sequence is TGTGCCAGCAGCAATGGACGCGGGTCCCAAAATACGCAGTACTTC. As protein: CASSNGRGSQNTQYF.